This T cell receptor beta chain was observed in a study of cytomegalovirus exposure and HLA in healthy donors (dated by TCRdb to about 2017). General notes on the study: An earlier analysis of several hundred of the donors reported 276 Gb of sequence data and 90 million to 120 million unique TCR beta sequences obtained from about 200 million T cells. An early release covering just under 650 HLA-typed donors comprised about 300 gigabases of sequencing data and around 80 million unique TCR sequences. Of the approximately 400 genotyped donors, 80% to 90% were placed in the genetic ancestry cluster associated with self-reported Caucasian donors. The aim of the study was to test whether cataloging public T cell receptors could identify signatures of past pathogen exposure. The T cell repertoires of roughly 660 subjects were profiled by immunosequencing and related to cytomegalovirus serostatus. A separate validation cohort of about 110 different subjects was used in addition to the 666-subject first cohort. To predict cytomegalovirus infection status, the study brought together high-throughput TCR immunosequencing, statistical association of individual TCRs with disease status, and machine learning. A later analysis re-examined previously published TCR beta repertoires from 500 to 700 donors and added high-resolution HLA genotyping to investigate patterns of TCR occurrence. Rather than using new phenotypic data, the later analysis identified candidate immune exposures from TCR beta sequences and from how often those sequences occurred across donors. An earlier analysis of several hundred of the donors applied high-throughput TCR beta sequencing to assess whether each TCR beta V gene segment acted as functional or pseudogenic. Donor age, sex, ethnicity and CMV serostatus were compiled alongside the repertoire data. In a later genetic analysis, genome-wide SNP genotypes for about 60% of the 666 donors were used, and that subset was treated as a discovery cohort. Every repertoire in the discovery cohort had been generated on one and the same sequencing platform. HLA typing included class I and class II loci at four-digit resolution. Typing coverage differed by locus: A, B, C, DRB1 and DQB1 were typed in roughly 620-640 donors, DQA1 in around 500, DPA1 in over 600, and DPB1 in 450 to 480. Because of strong linkage in the cohort, roughly five DR-DQ haplotypes were treated as single units for association and clustering. Among about 400 genotyped donors of the cohort, an average of approximately 240,000 unique TCR beta nucleotide sequences was sequenced per donor, of which roughly 17% were non-productive.

Trimming costs V 7 bases and J 0 bases, and their ends lie 13 bases apart. CDR1 and CDR2, looked up from the germline V gene, are MRHNA and SNTAGT. The CDR3 spans 14 residues, from the cysteine through the phenylalanine. Just CDR3 DNA is preserved here, 42 bases in frame from base 1. The cohort comprised some 680 healthy bone marrow donors. At the time of sampling, all cohort members were nominally healthy, though unrecorded immune exposures were likely present. The donor was CMV seronegative and belonged to the group of 350 to 400 seronegative cohort members. A peripheral blood sample was provided by each donor, and peripheral blood mononuclear cells were used for TCR beta sequencing. Genomic DNA was extracted from the blood cell samples with the Qiagen DNeasy Blood Extraction Kit. Receptors were amplified or captured by the immunoSEQ multiplex PCR assay. The multiplex PCR relied on a mix of 60 forward primers for TCR Vbeta segments and 13 reverse primers for TCR Jbeta segments. The CDR3 region of rearranged TCR beta genes was amplified from genomic DNA with a multiplex PCR assay. Amplified TCR beta libraries were sequenced as 87-base-pair reads on the Illumina HiSeq System. Turning to the authors' computational methods: In a later analysis, roughly 80 million unique TCR beta chains were counted across the 666 repertoires, and approximately 11 million of these chains were shared by at least two donors. A nearest-neighbor algorithm error-corrected the raw reads and collapsed the reads into unique sequences, merging closely related sequences to remove PCR and sequencing errors. Alignment of CDR3 sequences to IMGT reference sequences was used to assign V, D and J gene segments. For a sequence to be retained, a match of at least six nucleotides to both a V gene segment and a J gene segment was required. A rearrangement counted as productive if the CDR3 had no stop codons and remained in frame with V and J, and every other rearrangement counted as non-productive. CDR3 was defined according to IMGT convention as the region running from the second conserved V-encoded cysteine to the conserved J-encoded phenylalanine. In an earlier analysis of more than 550 of the donors, sequences lacking an unambiguous match to a single V gene segment were excluded. An earlier analysis of just under 600 of the donors called V segments functional above 56.7% productive rearrangements and segregating when the between-donor standard deviation exceeded 5%. A statistical classification framework was built to diagnose cytomegalovirus status from the catalog of TCR beta chain sequences. In a later analysis, TCR nucleotide sequences were compared against IMGT/GENE-DB human TR gene sequences so that V and J genes could be assigned. A later analysis assigned CDR3 sequences and most-parsimonious VDJ recombination scenarios with the TCRdist pipeline. In a later analysis, each TCR beta chain was defined by its CDR3 amino acid sequence together with its V-gene family, and reads without a unique V-gene family were excluded. To address suspected cross-contamination and a sequencing artifact, a later analysis removed a few hundred highly shared, low-generation-probability nucleotide sequences. For each public chain, a later analysis derived a clonal expansion index from normalized ranks of inferred template counts within each repertoire. In a later analysis, generation probabilities were computed using a VDJ recombination model fitted to out-of-frame rearrangements, and the results were checked against IGoR. A later analysis scored TCR-TCR, TCR-HLA and TCR-CMV co-occurrence with hypergeometric tests, applying a repertoire-size bias correction to TCR pairs. To estimate false discovery rates, a later analysis permuted the HLA or CMV assignments 20 times. In a later analysis, co-occurring TCRs were grouped using DBSCAN, and TCRdist sequence similarity was added for clustering within HLA-allele-positive subsets. For co-occurrence clustering, repertoires with fewer than 30,000 or more than 120,000 public chains were excluded, along with roughly 5 repertoires with anomalous nucleotide sharing. The immuneACCESS repertoire file appears here via TCRdb, limited to in-frame rearrangements. These files lack a portion of the clones; in checked studies, under half of the deficit traces to unresolved V genes, and the cause of the others is not known. Clone size and V and J calls were adopted from that table, with D and trimming inferred from the DNA. Here the sample has 200,000 to 250,000 clones; around 80% occur a single time. The ten largest clonotypes hold 1.5% to 2% of the sample.

About this clone: Its target antigen remains unknown. No base qualities exist here, and no much larger clone lies one base off it.

General study outcomes and caveats: Most CMV-associated TCR beta chains appeared to be HLA-restricted in a later analysis, and the HLA associations seemed to be driven largely by CMV exposure. Three of the identified cytomegalovirus-associated TCR beta chains were confirmed in vitro to be specific for cytomegalovirus antigens. For the cohort, immune exposure information was limited to CMV serostatus. A later analysis found that TCR association rates varied across HLA loci, with DRB1 alleles showing the most associated TCRs and HLA-C alleles the fewest. The study listed 164 TCR beta chains as associated with cytomegalovirus. A further reported finding was that TCR beta sequences accurately predicted the HLA-A and HLA-B alleles for most subjects in the first cohort. Correlated functional status among segregating V segments might be attributable to linkage disequilibrium, but an unknown experimental factor could not be ruled out. Presence/absence analyses assumed roughly uniform sequencing depth across donors, an assumption that may not hold. While some public TCRs were present in many individuals, most TCR sequences turned up only very rarely across donors. In a later analysis, HLA-associated TCR beta chains showed more clonal expansion and lower generation probabilities than non-associated chains that were equally common. Because HLA typing was unavailable for some donors at each locus, only the typed subset was used in association tests. Some IMGT-functional V segments, including TRBV6-2 and TRBV6-3, could not be told apart with the 87-base-pair reads, so those segments were excluded. The classifier was reported to diagnose cytomegalovirus status with high specificity and sensitivity in both the original and validation cohorts. Compared with the 666-donor mean, donors in an Asian-associated ancestry cluster had fewer N-insertions in productive TCRs, according to a later genetic analysis. In a later analysis, 16,951 TCR beta sequences were associated with specific HLA alleles at a false discovery rate of 0.05. Only TCR beta chains were sequenced in this cohort, and the absence of alpha or paired-chain data limited detectable features. According to a later analysis, parvovirus B19, influenza, CMV and Epstein-Barr virus appeared linked to several top co-occurrence clusters. A cluster of highly shared sequence variants was judged likely to be a technical artifact of the sequencing pipeline. Because counts were too low, under 20 rarely observed V segments, including chromosome 9 orphons, were left out of the earlier analysis of 500 to 650 of the donors. The authors suggested that the approach could potentially be generalized to other disease states and immunological phenotypes. In an earlier analysis of 587 of the donors, most TCR beta V segments appeared in productive rearrangements about 87% or about 30% of the time, broadly matching IMGT annotations. V-gene and J-gene trimming of TCR beta chains was associated with a missense DCLRE1C variant in a later genetic analysis, and the association was replicated in an independent cohort. When HLA alleles, especially DR and DQ, strongly co-occurred, TCR associations were difficult to assign to individual alleles.

The clonotype was recovered from a man aged 45-65 years in good health and CMV-seronegative. Sequenced material: PBMCs. The sequence joins TRBV6-4 to TRBJ2-7; the D segment could be TRBD1, given 5 matching bases. This receptor carries the CDR3 CASKQEYNSYEQYF. The bases are TGTGCCAGCAAACAGGAATACAACTCCTACGAGCAGTACTTC.